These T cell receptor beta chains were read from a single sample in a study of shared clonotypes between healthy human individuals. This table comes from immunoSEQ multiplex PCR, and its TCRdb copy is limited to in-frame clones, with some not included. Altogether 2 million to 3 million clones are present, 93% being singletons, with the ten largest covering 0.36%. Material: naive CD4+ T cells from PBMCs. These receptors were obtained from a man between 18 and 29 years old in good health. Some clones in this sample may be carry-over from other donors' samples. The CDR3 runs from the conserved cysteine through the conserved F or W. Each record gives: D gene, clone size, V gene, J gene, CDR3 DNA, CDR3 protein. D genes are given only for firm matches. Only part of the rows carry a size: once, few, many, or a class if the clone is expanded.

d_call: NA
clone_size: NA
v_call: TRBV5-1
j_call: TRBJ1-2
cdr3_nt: TGCGCCAGCAGCACGGCTGTCACAGCGGATGGCTACACCTTC
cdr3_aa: CASSTAVTADGYTF

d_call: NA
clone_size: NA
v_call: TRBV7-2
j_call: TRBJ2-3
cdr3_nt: TGTGCCAGCAGCTTAGCAGGGGCGATGGGCACAGATACGCAGTATTTT
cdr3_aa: CASSLAGAMGTDTQYF

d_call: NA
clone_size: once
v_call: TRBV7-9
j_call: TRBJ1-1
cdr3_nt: TGTGCCAGCAGCCGCTCGGTCAGGGTAATTTTGGGCACTGAAGCTTTCTTT
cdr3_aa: CASSRSVRVILGTEAFF

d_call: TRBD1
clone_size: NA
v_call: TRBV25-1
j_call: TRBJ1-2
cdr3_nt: TGTGCCAGCAGTGAGACAGGGGGCTATGGCTACACCTTC
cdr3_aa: CASSETGGYGYTF

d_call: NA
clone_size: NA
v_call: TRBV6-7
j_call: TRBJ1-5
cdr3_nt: TGTGCCAGCAGTTACTCGAAATGGGGTACTGGCAATCAGCCCCAGCATTTT
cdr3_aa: CASSYSKWGTGNQPQHF

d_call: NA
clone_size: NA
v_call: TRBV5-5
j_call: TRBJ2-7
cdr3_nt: TGTGCCAGCAGCTTGGGGACGGACTACGAGCAGTACTTC
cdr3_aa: CASSLGTDYEQYF

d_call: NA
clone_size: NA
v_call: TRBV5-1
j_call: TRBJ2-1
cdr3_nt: TGCGCCAGCAGCTTGGGGGGGCCCCTCCGGAGGGTCTTC
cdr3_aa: CASSLGGPLRRVF

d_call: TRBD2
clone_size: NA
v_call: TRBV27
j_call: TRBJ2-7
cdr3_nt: TGTGCCAGCACCCCCCTAGCGGGAGGGACCTACGAGCAGTACTTC
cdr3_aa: CASTPLAGGTYEQYF

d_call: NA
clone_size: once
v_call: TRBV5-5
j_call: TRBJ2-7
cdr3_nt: TGTGCCAGCAGCTTGGCAGAGTGGGCAGGGGCTTACGAGCAGTACTTC
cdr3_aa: CASSLAEWAGAYEQYF

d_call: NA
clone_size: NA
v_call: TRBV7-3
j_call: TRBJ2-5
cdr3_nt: TGTGCCAGCAGCTTAGGAGCAGTCCAAGAGACCCAGTACTTC
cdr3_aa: CASSLGAVQETQYF

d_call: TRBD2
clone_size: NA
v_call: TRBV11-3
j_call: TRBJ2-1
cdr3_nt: TGTGCCAGCAGCTTGGCGGCTAGCGGGAGTAGCGAGCAGTTCTTC
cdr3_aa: CASSLAASGSSEQFF

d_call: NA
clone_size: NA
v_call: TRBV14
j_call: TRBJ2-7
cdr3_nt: TGTGCCAGCAGCCCCGGGGCAGGTATGACCTCCGGGCAGTACTTC
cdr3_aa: CASSPGAGMTSGQYF

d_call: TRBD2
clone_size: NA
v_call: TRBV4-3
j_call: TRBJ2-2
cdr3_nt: TGCGCCAGCAGCCATCGATATCTAGCGGGAGGCAACACCGGGGAGCTGTTTTTT
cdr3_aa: CASSHRYLAGGNTGELFF

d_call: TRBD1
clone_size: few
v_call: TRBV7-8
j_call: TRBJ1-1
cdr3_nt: TGTGCCAGCAGCTTAGTCGGACAGGGGAACACTGAAGCTTTCTTT
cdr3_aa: CASSLVGQGNTEAFF

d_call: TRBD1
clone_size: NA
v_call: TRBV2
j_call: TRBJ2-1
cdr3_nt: TGTGCCAGCAGTTCTGGGACAGGAGGAGGCAATGAGCAGTTCTTC
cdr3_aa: CASSSGTGGGNEQFF

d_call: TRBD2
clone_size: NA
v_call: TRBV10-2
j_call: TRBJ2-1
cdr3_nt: TGCGCCAGCCAGCGGGACTTCTTCGACAATGAGCAGTTCTTC
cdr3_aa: CASQRDFFDNEQFF

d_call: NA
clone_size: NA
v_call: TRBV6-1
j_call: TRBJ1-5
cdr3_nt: TGTGCCAGCAGTGAAGGTTGGACTCCCGCCCCCCAGCATTTT
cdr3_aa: CASSEGWTPAPQHF

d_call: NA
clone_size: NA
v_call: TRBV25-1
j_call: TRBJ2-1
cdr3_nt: TGTGCCAGCAGTGAAGTGACCGGGACGCTGCTGTACAATGAGCAGTTCTTC
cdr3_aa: CASSEVTGTLLYNEQFF

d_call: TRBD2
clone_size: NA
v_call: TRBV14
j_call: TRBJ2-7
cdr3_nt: TGTGCCAGCAGCCGGACTAGCGGGAGCTCCTACGAGCAGTACTTC
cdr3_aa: CASSRTSGSSYEQYF

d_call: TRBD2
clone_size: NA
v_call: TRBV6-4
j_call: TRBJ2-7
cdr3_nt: TGTGCCAGCAGTGCACCCAGCGGGAGAAAAGGGTACGAGCAGTACTTC
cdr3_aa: CASSAPSGRKGYEQYF

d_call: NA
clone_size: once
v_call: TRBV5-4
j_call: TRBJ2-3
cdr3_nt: TGTGCCAGCAGCTCCGGGGGGCTAAACACAGATACGCAGTATTTT
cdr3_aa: CASSSGGLNTDTQYF

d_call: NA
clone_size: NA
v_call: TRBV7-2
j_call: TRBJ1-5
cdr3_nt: TGTGCCAGCAGCTTAGCAACGGGTCAGCCCCAGCATTTT
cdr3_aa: CASSLATGQPQHF

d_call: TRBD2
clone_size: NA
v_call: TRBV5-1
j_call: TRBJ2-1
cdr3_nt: TGCGCCAGCAGCTACGGGACTAGCGGGAGATTCTACAATGAGCAGTTCTTC
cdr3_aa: CASSYGTSGRFYNEQFF

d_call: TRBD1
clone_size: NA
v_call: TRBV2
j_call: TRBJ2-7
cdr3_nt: TGTGCCAGCCGGGACAGGAACTACGAGCAGTACTTC
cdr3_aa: CASRDRNYEQYF

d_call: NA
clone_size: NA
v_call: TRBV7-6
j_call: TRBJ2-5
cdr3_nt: TGTGCCTCATCCCCGGCCACAGGGACAATACAAGAGACCCAGTACTTC
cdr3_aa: CASSPATGTIQETQYF

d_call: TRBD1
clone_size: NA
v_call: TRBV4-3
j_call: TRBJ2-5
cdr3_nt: TGCGCCAGCAGCCAATTACAGGGGGACGAGACCCAGTACTTC
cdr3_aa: CASSQLQGDETQYF

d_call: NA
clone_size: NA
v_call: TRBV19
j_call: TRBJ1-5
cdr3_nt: TGTGCCAGTAGTATCGGCAGGGTCGATAGCAATCAGCCCCAGCATTTT
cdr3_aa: CASSIGRVDSNQPQHF

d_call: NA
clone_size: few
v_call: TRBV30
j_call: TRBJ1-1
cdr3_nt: TGTGCCTGGAGTGACTCCGTGGGGAGCACTGAAGCTTTCTTT
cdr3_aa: CAWSDSVGSTEAFF

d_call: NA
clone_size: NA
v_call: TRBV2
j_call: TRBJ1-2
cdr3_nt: TGTGCCAGCAGCCCCCTCAAGGACGGAGGCCAAAATAACTATGGCTACACCTTC
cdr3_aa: CASSPLKDGGQNNYGYTF

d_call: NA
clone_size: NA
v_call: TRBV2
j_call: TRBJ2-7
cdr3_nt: TGTGCCAGCAGGGTGGGTGACGAGCAGTACTTC
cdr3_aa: CASRVGDEQYF

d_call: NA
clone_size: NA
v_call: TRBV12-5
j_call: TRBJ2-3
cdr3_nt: TGTGCTAGCGGTCGGGCGGGGAAAGATACGCAGTATTTT
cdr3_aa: CASGRAGKDTQYF

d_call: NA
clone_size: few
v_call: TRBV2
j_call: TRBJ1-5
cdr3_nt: TGTGCCAGCGTACGGGATAGCAATCAGCCCCAGCATTTT
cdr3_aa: CASVRDSNQPQHF

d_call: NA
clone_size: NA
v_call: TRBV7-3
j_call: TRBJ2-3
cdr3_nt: TGTGCCAGCAGCTCAGATCCTGGGGCGGGAGATACGCAGTATTTT
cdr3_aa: CASSSDPGAGDTQYF

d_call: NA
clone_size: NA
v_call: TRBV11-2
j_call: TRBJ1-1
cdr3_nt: TGTGCCAGCAGCTTTATTTCCAGGACAGCGATGAACACTGAAGCTTTCTTT
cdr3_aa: CASSFISRTAMNTEAFF

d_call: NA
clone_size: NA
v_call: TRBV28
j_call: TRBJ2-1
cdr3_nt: TGTGCCAGCAGTTCTGATCTAGGGCGGAGCTCCTACAATGAGCAGTTCTTC
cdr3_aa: CASSSDLGRSSYNEQFF

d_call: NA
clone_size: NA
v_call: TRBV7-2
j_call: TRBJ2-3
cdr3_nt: TGTGCCAGCAGCCGCCCCAGCACAGATACGCAGTATTTT
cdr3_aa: CASSRPSTDTQYF

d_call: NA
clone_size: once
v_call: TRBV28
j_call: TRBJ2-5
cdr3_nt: TGTGCCAGCAGTCCTGCGGCCACCGGGTACCAAGAGACCCAGTACTTC
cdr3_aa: CASSPAATGYQETQYF

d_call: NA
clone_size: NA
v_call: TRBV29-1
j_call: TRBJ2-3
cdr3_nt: TGCAGCACCACGTCTTCAGCGGATTACACAGATACGCAGTATTTT
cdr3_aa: CSTTSSADYTDTQYF

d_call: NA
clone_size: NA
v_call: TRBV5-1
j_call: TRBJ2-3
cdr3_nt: TGCGCCAGCAGCGAAACAGGGATGAGCACAGATACGCAGTATTTT
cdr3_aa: CASSETGMSTDTQYF

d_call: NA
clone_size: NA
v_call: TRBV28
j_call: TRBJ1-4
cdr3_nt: TGTGCCAGCAGCCAAGGGGGAGGTGAAAAACTGTTTTTT
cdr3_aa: CASSQGGGEKLFF

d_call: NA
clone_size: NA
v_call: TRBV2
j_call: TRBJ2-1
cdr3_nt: TGTGCCAGCTTAGCGGATTATCACAATGAGCAGTTCTTC
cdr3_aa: CASLADYHNEQFF

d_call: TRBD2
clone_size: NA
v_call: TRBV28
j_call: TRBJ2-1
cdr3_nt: TGTGCGGTAGCGGGAGGGAGGAATGAGCAGTTCTTC
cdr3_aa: CAVAGGRNEQFF

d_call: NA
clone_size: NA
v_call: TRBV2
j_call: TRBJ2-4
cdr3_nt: TGTGCCAGCAGTGAAGCACAGGGAGGGAACATTCAGTACTTC
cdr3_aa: CASSEAQGGNIQYF

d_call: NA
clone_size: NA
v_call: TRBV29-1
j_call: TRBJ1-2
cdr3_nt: TGCAGCGTCGCTGACAGAAGAGATGGTCGAACTAACTATGGCTACACCTTC
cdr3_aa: CSVADRRDGRTNYGYTF

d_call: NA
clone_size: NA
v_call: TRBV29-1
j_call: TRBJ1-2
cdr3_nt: TGCAGCGTTGAAGCAGGGGTGCATGGCTACACCTTC
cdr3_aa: CSVEAGVHGYTF

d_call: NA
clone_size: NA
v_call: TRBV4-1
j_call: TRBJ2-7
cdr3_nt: TGCGCCAGCAGCCAAGGTGAGAGGCGGGAGCAGTACTTC
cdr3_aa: CASSQGERREQYF

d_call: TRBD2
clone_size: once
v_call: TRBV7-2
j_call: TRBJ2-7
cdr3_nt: TGTGCCAGCAGCTTCCCGACTAGCGGGAGATCGAGCTCCTACGAGCAGTACTTC
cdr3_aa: CASSFPTSGRSSSYEQYF

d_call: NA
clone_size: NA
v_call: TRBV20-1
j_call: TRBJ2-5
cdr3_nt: TGCAGTGCCAGGAGTTCCGAGACCCAGTACTTC
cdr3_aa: CSARSSETQYF

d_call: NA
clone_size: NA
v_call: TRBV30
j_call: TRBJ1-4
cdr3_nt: TGTGCCTGGAGTTGGAGTGGGATGTCTAATGAAAAACTGTTTTTT
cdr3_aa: CAWSWSGMSNEKLFF

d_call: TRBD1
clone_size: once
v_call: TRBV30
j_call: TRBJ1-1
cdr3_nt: TGTGCCTGGCGCTGGAAGGGGGCAAGGGGCACTGAAGCTTTCTTT
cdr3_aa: CAWRWKGARGTEAFF

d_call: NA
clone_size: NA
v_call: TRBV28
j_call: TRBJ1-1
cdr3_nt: TGTGCCAGCAGTTCCGGGCCCCGGAGGAACACTGAAGCTTTCTTT
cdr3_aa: CASSSGPRRNTEAFF